Shown below are 27 T cell receptor beta chains from a single sample sequenced in a study of regulatory T cells in long-lasting Graves disease. Time point of the sample: persistent/refractory GD, antithyroid drugs over 5 years with positive TRAb. RNA isolated from PBMCs was used to make the TCR library. CDR3-region Arm-PCR and iRepertoire HTBI primers produced the TCR beta libraries. MiXCR, applied by TCRdb to the multiplex PCR reads, yields one record per CDR3 protein. Among around 300,000 distinct CDR3 sequences, 20% to 25% were seen once, and the ten largest hold 56%. The input for sequencing was peripheral blood mononuclear cells (PBMCs), taken when the disease was refractory, from a patient treated with antithyroid drugs. The receptors come from a female donor with Graves disease.

The rearrangement uses TRBV5-1 and TRBJ2-7; D tentatively fits TRBD1 or TRBD2 (5 bases each). V dropped 7 bases and J dropped 2 bases, with 13 bases sitting between them. Looked up from germline, CDR1 is SGHRS and CDR2 is YFSETQ. CDR3 length: 13 amino acids. The CDR3 spells CASAGTDPYEQYF. CDR3 DNA sequence: TGCGCCAGCGCCGGGACCGACCCCTACGAGCAGTACTTC.

Many counts were recorded for this clonotype. V gene TRBV11-3 combines with J gene TRBJ1-1, with D unresolved. The length of the CDR3 is 13 residues. Germline lookup yields CDR1 SGHNT and CDR2 YENEEA. V lost 0 bases, J lost 1 base, and 3 bases lay in between. The CDR3 spells CASSLDPNTEAFF. CDR3 in DNA: TGTGCCAGCAGCTTAGACCCGAACACTGAAGCTTTCTTT.

The table lists this clonotype with many counts. V is TRBV5-6 and J is TRBJ2-2, with a tentative D call TRBD2 (6 bases). This CDR3 is 15 amino acids long. With 4 bases removed from V and 6 bases from J, the gap between germline ends came to 16 bases. The germline CDR1 and CDR2 sequences are SGHDT and YYEEEE. In DNA form, the CDR3 reads TGTGCCAGCAGCCCGGGACTCTCTGAGGCCGGGGAGCTGTTTTTT. This codes for CASSPGLSEAGELFF.

This clonotype was seen a single time. Given a much more abundant clone one base away, this may be a read error. V and J are TRBV7-9 and TRBJ2-7; no clear D gene. Germline lookup yields CDR1 SEHNR and CDR2 FQNEAQ (reference sequence). Between the trimmed V and J ends, which lost 0 bases and 5 bases, there was a span of 11 bases. This CDR3 region has 14 residues. CDR3 bases: TGTGCCAGCAGCTTAGCCATAAAGCCGCACGAGCAGTACTTC. Its translation is CASSLAIKPHEQYF. Full variable domain (outside the CDR3, taken from reference TRBV7-9 and TRBJ2-7): DTGVSQNPRHKITKRGQNVTFRCDPISEHNRLYWYRQTLGQGPEFLTYFQNEAQLEKSRLLSDRFSAERPKGSFSTLEIQRTEQGDSAMYLCASSLAIKPHEQYFGPGTRLTVT.

CDR3 in amino acids: CASTYEQYF. CDR3 DNA: TGTGCCAGCACCTACGAGCAGTACTTC. The rearrangement joins TRBV6-1 to TRBJ2-7; D is unresolved. The CDR3 runs to 9 residues. CDR1 and CDR2 from the germline V gene are MNHNS and SASEGT. The V end was cut by 7 bases, the J end by 2 bases, with 0 bases between.

At least ten counts were recorded for this clonotype. CDR3 amino acids: CASSSPAPNQPQHF. The CDR3 DNA reads TGTGCCAGCAGTTCACCGGCCCCCAATCAGCCCCAGCATTTT. This rearrangement joins TRBV6-2 or TRBV6-3 to TRBJ1-5; D remains unclear. V lost 4 bases and J 3 bases, leaving 10 bases between the germline ends. The CDR3 loop spans 14 amino acids. From germline, CDR1 is MNHEY and CDR2 SVGEGT.

This clonotype was recorded at least ten times. The chain combines TRBV29-1 with TRBJ1-1, with D tentatively TRBD1 (5 bases). Germline CDR1 reads SQVTM; CDR2 reads ANQGSEA. The V end was cut by 7 bases, the J end by 5 bases, with 11 bases between. CDR3 size: 11 residues. The DNA of the CDR3 is TGCAGCGCAGGGTATGGAACTGAAGCTTTCTTT. Translated, it gives CSAGYGTEAFF. The whole variable domain, filled in from reference TRBV29-1 and TRBJ1-1, reads SAVISQKPSRDICQRGTSLTIQCQVDSQVTMMFWYRQQPGQSLTLIATANQGSEATYESGFVIDKFPISRPNLTFSTLTVSNMSPEDSSIYLCSAGYGTEAFFGQGTRLTVV.

This clonotype was picked up a small number of times. The chain combines TRBV7-8 with TRBJ2-4; no definite D call. V lost 5 bases, J lost 5 bases, and 13 bases lay in between. CDR3 length equals 14 residues. Germline CDR1 is SGHVS and CDR2 is FQNEAQ. The CDR3 region is CASSPTLQENIQYF. CDR3 bases: TGTGCCAGCAGCCCCACTTTGCAGGAAAACATTCAGTACTTC.

This clonotype was counted between two and nine times. The chain joins TRBV7-9 to TRBJ1-1; D is unresolved. The CDR3 covers 14 residues. In germline, CDR1 is SEHNR, CDR2 FQNEAQ (reference sequence). The V gene lost 7 bases and the J gene lost 1 base, with 13 bases spanning the gap. CDR3 loop: CASTSLAENTEAFF. In DNA, the CDR3 is TGTGCCAGCACAAGCTTGGCAGAGAACACTGAAGCTTTCTTT. Complete variable domain (other parts from reference TRBV7-9 and TRBJ1-1): DTGVSQNPRHKITKRGQNVTFRCDPISEHNRLYWYRQTLGQGPEFLTYFQNEAQLEKSRLLSDRFSAERPKGSFSTLEIQRTEQGDSAMYLCASTSLAENTEAFFGQGTRLTVV.

The sample holds many counts of this clonotype. This chain uses TRBV29-1 with TRBJ2-7; 11 bases are shared with TRBD2. The CDR3 length is 14 residues. CDR1 is SQVTM, CDR2 ANQGSEA, per germline. Germline trimming cut 4 bases from V and 4 bases from J; bases unmatched to any gene: 6. The CDR3 loop is CSVVTSGTTYEQYF. The DNA of the CDR3 is TGCAGCGTTGTGACTAGCGGGACGACTTACGAGCAGTACTTC.

The sample holds one count of this clonotype. V and J are TRBV6-1 and TRBJ2-5; D is tentatively TRBD1 or TRBD2 (5 bases each). Per the germline V gene, CDR1 is MNHNS and CDR2 is SASEGT. Trimming took off 6 bases at V and 1 base at J, with 15 bases between the two ends. The CDR3 is made up of 15 amino acids. The CDR3 nucleotides are TGTGCCAGCAGACCTCAACTAGGGACCCAAGAGACCCAGTACTTC. It is translated as CASRPQLGTQETQYF.

This clonotype was observed many times. V and J are TRBV2 and TRBJ2-7; 11 bases are shared with TRBD2. Germline V lookup: CDR1 SNHLY, CDR2 FYNNEI. The junction had 3 bases not matched to a gene; V was cut back by 7 bases and J by 4 bases. This CDR3 has 13 amino acids. In nucleotides, the CDR3 is TGTGCCAGCATAGCGGGAGGGCGATACGAGCAGTACTTC. Protein sequence: CASIAGGRYEQYF.

A note on this clonotype: One junction end disagrees with the germline gene, perhaps due to a read error. The V gene is TRBV25-1, the J gene TRBJ1-4; no reliable D call. The CDR3 has 12 residues. Germline V gene lookup returns CDR1 MGHDK and CDR2 SYGVNS. CDR3 sequence reads: CASVAGDEKLLF. In DNA, the CDR3 is TGTGCCAGCGTAGCGGGCGATGAAAAACTGCTTTTT.

The chain combines TRBV19 with TRBJ1-3, with no clear D. CDR1 and CDR2 from the germline V gene are LNHDA and SQIVND (reference sequence). The length of the CDR3 is 14 residues. The V and J ends lost 7 bases and 0 bases respectively, with 10 bases between them. CDR3 coding DNA: TGTGCCAGTATGGTTCACAGCTCTGGAAACACCATATATTTT. Its protein product is CASMVHSSGNTIYF.

On this clonotype itself: This clone may be a read error of a much larger clone one base away. The CDR3 does not close with the conserved phenylalanine or tryptophan, likely indicating a read error. V and J are TRBV24-1 and TRBJ2-2, with 12 bases matching TRBD1. Germline trimming cut 4 bases from V and 7 bases from J; bases unmatched to any gene: 6. Germline V gives CDR1 KGHDR, CDR2 SFDVKD. CDR3 length: 16 amino acids. The DNA for the CDR3 is TGTGCCACCAGTGACCGGGGACAGGGGGCCTTCGGGGAGCTGTTTCTT. This translates into CATSDRGQGAFGELFL.

This chain joins TRBV6-1 and TRBJ2-2; 13 bases agree with TRBD2. This CDR3 spans 16 amino acids. With 5 bases clipped from V and 6 bases from J, the junction kept 6 bases outside the gene matches. The germline gives CDR1 MNHNS, CDR2 SASEGT. The CDR3 reads CASSRGLAGEPGELFF. CDR3 in DNA: TGTGCCAGCAGTCGCGGACTAGCGGGAGAACCCGGGGAGCTGTTTTTT.

This clonotype has at least ten counts. This sequence joins TRBV12-3 or TRBV12-4 and TRBJ1-6, with D unresolved. V lost 3 bases to trimming and J lost 5 bases, with 11 bases between them. There are 15 residues in the CDR3. The CDR3 here is CASSLVAQNNSPLHF. For the CDR3, the DNA is TGTGCCAGCAGTTTGGTCGCGCAGAATAATTCACCCCTCCACTTT.

This clonotype has only a few counts. The chain uses TRBV7-8 and TRBJ2-2; D unresolved. V was clipped by 5 bases and J by 2 bases, with 9 bases between them. Germline V gene data show CDR1 as SGHVS and CDR2 as FQNEAQ. The CDR3 sequence is 14 residues long. The CDR3 DNA sequence: TGTGCCAGCAGCCCTACTACCAACACCGGGGAGCTGTTTTTT. Translated: CASSPTTNTGELFF.

The V gene is TRBV4-1, the J gene TRBJ2-2, with 7 bases identical to TRBD2. Germline-derived CDR1 and CDR2 are MGHRA and YSYEKL. The CDR3 sequence is 17 residues long. Losses at the gene ends were 1 base for V and 2 bases for J; bases not matched to a gene: 7. CDR3 sequence (DNA): TGCGCCAGCAGCCAAGGCCGGCTAGCGGTTAACACCGGGGAGCTGTTTTTT. Its translation: CASSQGRLAVNTGELFF.

This clonotype was seen at least ten times. The J gene is TRBJ2-5, the V gene TRBV18, with D possibly TRBD2 on 5 matching bases. This CDR3 region has 12 residues. Germline CDR1 KGHSH, CDR2 LQKENI. Trimming took off 2 bases at V and 8 bases at J, with 9 bases between the two ends. The CDR3 region is CASSPGPGTQYF. The CDR3, as DNA: TGTGCCAGCTCACCAGGGCCGGGAACCCAGTACTTC.

This clonotype was counted ten times or more. The chain combines TRBV20-1 with TRBJ2-5, with TRBD2 as a possible D gene (5 bases). The CDR3 has 12 residues. V gave up 6 bases and J gave up 6 bases, with 14 bases separating them. Looked up from germline, CDR1 is DFQATT and CDR2 is SNEGSKA (reference sequence). The CDR3 loop is CSAQTGLKTQYF. CDR3 DNA: TGCAGTGCCCAAACCGGACTGAAGACCCAGTACTTC.

This clonotype was detected ten times or more. The chain is built from TRBV12-3 or TRBV12-4 and TRBJ1-2, with a tentative D call TRBD1 (5 bases). The CDR3 has 14 amino acids. V lost 0 bases and J 8 bases, leaving 13 bases between the germline ends. CDR3 loop: CASSLALGWGGYTF. The CDR3, as DNA: TGTGCCAGCAGTTTAGCGCTGGGATGGGGCGGCTACACCTTC.

In the case of this clonotype: A much larger clone sits a single nucleotide away, making a read error possible. No conserved phenylalanine or tryptophan ends this CDR3, so it is likely a read error. The chain employs TRBV27 and TRBJ2-7; 7 nucleotides align to TRBD1. The CDR3 has 14 amino acids. Germline V CDR1 and CDR2: MNHEY, SMNVEV (reference sequence). The junction had 7 bases not matched to a gene; V was cut back by 5 bases and J by 3 bases. CDR3 sequence reads: CASSHRDRLYEQYL. CDR3 coding DNA: TGTGCCAGCAGTCACCGGGACAGACTCTACGAGCAGTACCTC.

This clonotype was found a few times. V gene TRBV5-1 combines with J gene TRBJ2-1, with D perhaps TRBD1 or TRBD2 (6 bases each). Trimming took off 3 bases at V and 6 bases at J, with 19 bases between the two ends. The V gene's germline CDR1 is SGHRS and CDR2 YFSETQ. The CDR3 totals 16 residues. CDR3 sequence: CASSWRGKGTINEQFF. The CDR3 nucleotides read TGCGCCAGCAGCTGGAGGGGGAAGGGGACCATCAATGAGCAGTTCTTC.

This clonotype appeared many times. This sequence joins TRBV28 and TRBJ1-2; D not resolved. The germline CDR1 and CDR2 sequences are MDHEN and SYDVKM. This CDR3 has 10 residues. V shed 10 bases and J shed 3 bases, with 6 bases lying between them. The CDR3 sequence is CAIYYYGYTF. The CDR3 bases are TGTGCCATCTACTACTATGGCTACACCTTC.

In regard to this clonotype: A much larger clone differs from this one at a single base, so this may be a read error. CDR3 sequence reads: CASSSGGFPYEQCF. Here the CDR3 DNA reads TGTGCCAGCAGTTCGGGGGGTTTCCCCTACGAGCAGTGCTTC. The chain links TRBV6-2 or TRBV6-3 to TRBJ2-7; 7 positions match TRBD2. The CDR3 is 14 residues long. CDR1 is MNHEY, CDR2 SVGEGT, per germline.

This clonotype came up a few times. This chain links TRBV29-1 with TRBJ2-7; possibly TRBD1 for D (6 bases). This CDR3 is built from 11 residues. Germline CDR1 SQVTM, CDR2 ANQGSEA. Deletions cut 2 bases from V and 6 bases from J, with 8 bases between. CDR3 nucleotide sequence: TGCAGCGTTGAATTCAGGGGCGAGCAGTACTTC. The encoded protein is CSVEFRGEQYF.